This T cell receptor (beta chain) was retrieved from a study of blood T cell repertoires in COVID-19. Authors' analysis steps: Counts of nucleated cells, estimated from reference gene primer amplification, were obtained. Profiled with immunoSEQ multiplex PCR; TCRdb holds only in-frame clones, not every one. V and J calls and clone size are those listed in that table; D and trimming were worked out from the DNA. The table includes about 300,000 clones, under 90% detected once. Participants spanned ages about 18 to 89 years and resided in roughly 22 US areas. Within 2 weeks of study entry, exposed participants had contacted a PCR-confirmed or clinician-diagnosed COVID-19 case. Sequencing was done on a sample of PBMCs or T cells enriched from blood (not recorded which). The source of this sequence is a woman aged 45-65 years who had been exposed to COVID-19.

DNA for the CDR3: TGTGCCACGGGGCGGGGGTCACTAGAAAAACTGTTTTTT. It yields the protein CATGRGSLEKLFF. The chain uses TRBV10-3 and TRBJ1-4; a weak D match, TRBD1 (5 bases). V lost 10 bases and J lost 8, with 17 bases in between. This CDR3 is 13 amino acids long. Germline V gives CDR1 ENHRY, CDR2 SYGVKD.